The clone carrying this T cell receptor (beta chain) has a handful of counts. The sample is drawn from a study of blood T cell repertoires in COVID-19. Sequencing was performed with immunoSEQ multiplex PCR; in TCRdb, only in-frame clones are kept and a portion is missing. The table shows about 440,000 clones, with nearly 90% occurring only once. Sequenced input: PBMCs or T cells enriched from blood (not recorded which). The clonotype originates from a young woman with acute COVID-19.

CDR3 sequence reads: CASSVVAGDNTGELFF. DNA for the CDR3: TGTGCCAGCAGCGTAGTAGCGGGAGATAACACCGGGGAGCTGTTTTTT. V and J are TRBV9 and TRBJ2-2; 9 positions match TRBD2. Germline assignment: CDR1 SGDLS and CDR2 YYNGEE. J gave up 2 bases and V 0 bases, and 2 bases lay outside the gene matches. The CDR3 is made up of 16 amino acids.